A single sample gave rise to the 16 T cell receptor beta chains below, sequenced in a study of T cells in Graves' hyperthyroidism and ophthalmopathy. RNA transcripts yielded amplified TCR beta CDR3 regions. Carried out on the TCR CDR3, a first-round RT-PCR used the HTBI primer set. TCRdb used MiXCR to reprocess the multiplex PCR reads, holding one entry per CDR3 protein. The data hold approximately 420,000 distinct CDR3 sequences, with more than 12% observed a single time. The specimen sequenced was blood. These receptor sequences come from a young woman with Graves' hyperthyroidism.

Only a few counts were recorded for this clonotype. This sequence joins TRBV28 and TRBJ2-2; 7 nucleotides agree with TRBD1. Unmatched junction bases numbered 5, after V lost 5 bases and J lost 2 bases. Germline V gives CDR1 MDHEN, CDR2 SYDVKM. The CDR3 extends over 15 amino acids. CDR3 bases: TGTGCCAGCAGTCCGGGACAGCTTAACACCGGGGAGCTGTTTTTT. Residues: CASSPGQLNTGELFF. Full variable domain (rest looked up from reference TRBV28 and TRBJ2-2): DVKVTQSSRYLVKRTGEKVFLECVQDMDHENMFWYRQDPGLGLRLIYFSYDVKMKEKGDIPEGYSVSREKKERFSLILESASTNQTSMYLCASSPGQLNTGELFFGEGSRLTVL.

This clonotype was recorded at least ten times. CDR3 nucleotide sequence: TGTGCCAGCAGCCCCGGGACAGCCTACAATGAGCAGTTCTTC. Protein product: CASSPGTAYNEQFF. The chain joins TRBV28 to TRBJ2-1; 7 nucleotides line up with TRBD1. V trimming: 6 bases; J trimming: 2 bases; junction bases outside the gene matches: 4. The CDR3 contains 14 residues. CDR1 is MDHEN, CDR2 SYDVKM, per germline.

This clonotype occurred many times. The V call is TRBV27, the J call TRBJ1-1, with D possibly TRBD1 on 5 matching bases. CDR3 length: 11 amino acids. The germline V gene has CDR1 MNHEY and CDR2 SMNVEV (reference sequence). V was trimmed by 10 bases and J by 6 bases, leaving 12 bases between them. The CDR3 bases are TGTGCCACCGGGGCCGGTGCTGAAGCTTTCTTT. Protein: CATGAGAEAFF.

The chain employs TRBV20-1 and TRBJ2-7, with TRBD2 as a possible D gene (6 bases). Germline lookup yields CDR1 DFQATT and CDR2 SNEGSKA (reference sequence). The CDR3 is made up of 15 amino acids. V was clipped by 0 bases and J by 6 bases, with 18 bases between them. CDR3 in amino acids: CSARDRETIYLEQYF. For the CDR3, the DNA is TGCAGTGCTAGAGATCGGGAGACCATCTACCTCGAGCAGTACTTC.

CDR3 protein: CAWSGAPNEQFF. As DNA, the CDR3 is TGTGCCTGGAGCGGGGCCCCCAATGAGCAGTTCTTC. The chain joins TRBV30 to TRBJ2-1; D may be TRBD1 or TRBD2 (5 bases each). Germline V CDR1 and CDR2: GTSNPN, SVGIG (reference sequence). CDR3 length: 12 residues. V was cut by 3 bases and J by 6 bases, with 9 bases left in between.

About this clonotype itself: This CDR3 is missing its conserved last phenylalanine or tryptophan, likely due to a read error. This chain links TRBV6-2 or TRBV6-3 with TRBJ1-3, with TRBD1 identical over 8 bases. V was clipped by 6 bases and J by 8 bases; unmatched bases: 6. CDR1 is MNHEY and CDR2 is SVGEGT in the germline V gene. The CDR3 length is 13 residues. The CDR3 reads CASSPGQGHTIYL. CDR3 bases: TGTGCCAGCAGCCCTGGACAGGGACACACCATATATCTT.

This clonotype was counted ten times or more. This chain uses TRBV5-1 with TRBJ1-6, with D possibly TRBD1 on 5 matching bases. The CDR3 is 13 amino acids. Germline CDR1 SGHRS, CDR2 YFSETQ. The germline V and J ends were trimmed by 0 bases and 8 bases, with 6 bases remaining between them. CDR3 in amino acids: CASSLGGDSPLHF. The CDR3 bases are TGCGCCAGCAGCTTGGGGGGGGATTCACCCCTCCACTTT.

The genes are TRBV6-2 or TRBV6-3 and TRBJ2-3; perhaps TRBD2 as D (6 bases). Trimming shortened V by 1 base and J by 6 bases, and 11 bases separated the two germline ends. Germline V gives CDR1 MNHEY, CDR2 SVGEGT. The CDR3 is 14 amino acids. CDR3 DNA: TGTGCCAGCAGTTACTGGAAAACTAGCGATACGCAGTATTTT. Amino acid sequence: CASSYWKTSDTQYF.

This clonotype was seen ten or more times. The genes are TRBV28 and TRBJ2-7, with 10 bases matching TRBD2. The CDR3 consists of 15 residues. Germline CDR1 MDHEN, CDR2 SYDVKM. The trim removed 5 bases at V and 2 bases at J, leaving 6 bases unmatched. CDR3 protein: CASSTSGKGTYEQYF. In DNA form, the CDR3 reads TGTGCCAGCAGTACTAGCGGGAAGGGGACCTACGAGCAGTACTTC.

This clonotype was detected ten times or more. The V gene is TRBV6-2 or TRBV6-3, the J gene TRBJ2-1, with a tentative D call TRBD2 (6 bases). Per the germline V gene, CDR1 is MNHEY and CDR2 is SVGEGT. V lost 7 bases, J lost 7 bases, and 11 bases lay in between. The CDR3 is made up of 12 amino acids. The CDR3, as DNA: TGTGCCAGCACACTAGCCGGGAATGAGCAGTTCTTC. Encoded protein: CASTLAGNEQFF.

This clonotype was detected only a few times. CDR3 region: CASSVRGSGASRYEQYF. CDR3 sequence (DNA): TGTGCCAGCAGCGTAAGAGGCTCTGGGGCGTCCCGCTACGAGCAGTACTTC. The rearrangement uses TRBV9 and TRBJ2-7; TRBD1 is a possible D gene (5 bases). Trimming took 1 base from V and 3 from J, leaving 20 bases between them. The germline V gene has CDR1 SGDLS and CDR2 YYNGEE. This CDR3 is built from 17 residues.

The rearrangement uses TRBV7-9 and TRBJ2-7; D might be TRBD2 (5 bases). Germline CDR1 SEHNR, CDR2 FQNEAQ (reference sequence). The CDR3 has 14 residues. V lost 4 bases, J lost 2 bases, and 12 bases lay in between. The DNA for the CDR3 is TGTGCCAGCAGCTCATACCGGGGAACCTACGAGCAGTACTTC. It translates to CASSSYRGTYEQYF.

This clonotype was seen many times. The junction differs from germline at one of its ends, possibly a read error. The gene calls are TRBV14 and TRBJ2-3; D ambiguous. This CDR3 has 14 residues. Germline lookup yields CDR1 SGHDN and CDR2 FVKESK. The chain's CDR3 is CASSQDLFTDPQYF. The CDR3 DNA follows: TGTGCCAGCAGCCAAGATCTATTCACAGATCCGCAGTATTTT.

Ten or more counts support this clonotype. The V call is TRBV5-1, the J call TRBJ1-4; 9 bases are shared with TRBD1. Germline CDR1 SGHRS, CDR2 YFSETQ. The CDR3 has 15 amino acids. V lost 4 bases to trimming and J lost 5 bases; unmatched junction nucleotides: 6. DNA for the CDR3: TGCGCCAGCAGCACAGGACAGGGGTTGAATGAAAAACTGTTTTTT. This gives the protein CASSTGQGLNEKLFF.

This chain connects TRBV9 to TRBJ1-5; D not certain. This CDR3 has 13 residues. With 5 bases removed from V and 3 bases from J, the gap between germline ends came to 9 bases. Germline V gene sequence: CDR1 SGDLS, CDR2 YYNGEE. The CDR3 DNA is TGTGCCAGCAGTAGGACTATCAATCAGCCCCAGCATTTT. This sequence encodes CASSRTINQPQHF. Drawing the rest from reference TRBV9 and TRBJ1-5, the complete variable domain is DSGVTQTPKHLITATGQRVTLRCSPRSGDLSVYWYQQSLDQGLQFLIQYYNGEERAKGNILERFSAQQFPDLHSELNLSSLELGDSALYFCASSRTINQPQHFGDGTRLSIL.

This clonotype was observed at least ten times. The rearrangement uses TRBV12-3 or TRBV12-4 and TRBJ1-1; D unclear. The CDR3 consists of 13 residues. Between the trimmed V and J ends, which lost 1 base and 5 bases, there was a span of 8 bases. CDR3 in DNA: TGTGCCAGCAGTTTAGAACACTCAACTGAAGCTTTCTTT. Translated, it gives CASSLEHSTEAFF.